This T cell receptor (beta chain) was sequenced during a study of cytomegalovirus exposure and HLA in healthy donors. To note about this clone: A read error may produce the germline difference seen at one junction end.

Primers: 60 Vbeta forward and 13 Jbeta reverse. Clones were read by immunoSEQ multiplex PCR, and TCRdb kept only the in-frame ones, dropping some. The sample has tens of thousands of clones; roughly 84% are singletons. Germline V gene sequence: CDR1 SGHVS, CDR2 FQNEAQ. The CDR3 has 14 residues. The origin of this receptor is a woman under 30 in good health and CMV-seronegative. The J gene is TRBJ2-3, the V gene TRBV7-8; 8 nucleotides match TRBD2. The specimen was PBMCs. As DNA, the CDR3 is TGTGCCAGCAGCTTAATCGGGGGGGAGCGGGACTGGAATTTT. Translation gives CASSLIGGERDWNF.